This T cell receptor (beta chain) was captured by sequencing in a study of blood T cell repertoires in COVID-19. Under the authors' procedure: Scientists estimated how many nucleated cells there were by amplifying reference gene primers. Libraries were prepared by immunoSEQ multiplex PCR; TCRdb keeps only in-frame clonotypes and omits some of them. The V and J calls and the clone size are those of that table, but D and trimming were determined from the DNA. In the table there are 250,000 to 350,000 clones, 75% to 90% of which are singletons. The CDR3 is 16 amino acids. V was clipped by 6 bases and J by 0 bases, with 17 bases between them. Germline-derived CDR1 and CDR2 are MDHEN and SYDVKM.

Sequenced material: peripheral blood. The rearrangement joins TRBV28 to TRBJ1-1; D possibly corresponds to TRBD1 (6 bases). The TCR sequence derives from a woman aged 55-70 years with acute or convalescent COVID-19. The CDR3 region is CASSHASDSLNTEAFF. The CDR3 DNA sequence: TGTGCCAGCAGCCACGCCTCGGACAGTCTGAACACTGAAGCTTTCTTT.